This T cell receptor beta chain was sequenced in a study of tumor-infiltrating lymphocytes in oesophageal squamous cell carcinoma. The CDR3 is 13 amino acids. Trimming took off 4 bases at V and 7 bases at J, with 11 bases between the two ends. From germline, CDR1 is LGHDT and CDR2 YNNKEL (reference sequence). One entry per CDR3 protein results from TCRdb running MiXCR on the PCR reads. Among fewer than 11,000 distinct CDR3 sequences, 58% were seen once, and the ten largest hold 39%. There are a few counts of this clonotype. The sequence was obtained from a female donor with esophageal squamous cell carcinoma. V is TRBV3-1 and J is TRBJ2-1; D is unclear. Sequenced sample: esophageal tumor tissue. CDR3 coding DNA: TGTGCCAGCAGCCGAGGCGTTTATAATGAGCAGTTCTTC. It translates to CASSRGVYNEQFF.